These 21 T cell receptor beta chains came from one sample sequenced in a study of cytomegalovirus exposure and HLA in healthy donors. The PCR employed 60 Vbeta primers together with 13 Jbeta primers. Libraries were prepared by immunoSEQ multiplex PCR; TCRdb keeps only in-frame clonotypes and omits some of them. The sample holds around 150,000 clones, 79% seen once. The source material was PBMCs. These receptors originate from a human donor in good health.

The V and J genes are TRBV27 and TRBJ2-7; TRBD2 matches 7 bases. This CDR3 is 13 amino acids long. Germline CDR1 is MNHEY and CDR2 is SMNVEV (reference sequence). With 4 bases clipped from V and 7 bases from J, the junction kept 7 bases outside the gene matches. Here the CDR3 DNA reads TGTGCCAGCAGTTCTGCGGGACTATTAGAGCAGTACTTC. This sequence encodes CASSSAGLLEQYF.

The rearrangement uses TRBV28 and TRBJ1-5; D unclear. V lost 6 bases, J lost 4 bases, and 16 bases lay in between. Germline CDR1 and CDR2: MDHEN and SYDVKM. The CDR3 covers 15 residues. This chain's CDR3 is CASRPTQALNQPQHF. Here the CDR3 DNA reads TGTGCCAGCAGACCGACACAAGCTCTTAATCAGCCCCAGCATTTT.

V gene TRBV28 combines with J gene TRBJ2-7, with a weak D call TRBD2 (5 bases). Trimming took 5 bases from V and 6 from J, leaving 17 bases between them. The germline gives CDR1 MDHEN, CDR2 SYDVKM. The length of the CDR3 is 14 residues. This chain's CDR3 is CASSGLGAILEQYF. For the CDR3, the DNA is TGTGCCAGCAGTGGACTTGGCGCCATCCTCGAGCAGTACTTC.

This chain links TRBV7-3 with TRBJ1-2; possibly TRBD1 for D (5 bases). Germline CDR1 reads SGHTA; CDR2 reads FQGTGA. The CDR3 is made up of 14 amino acids. V lost 5 bases and J lost 8, with 18 bases in between. This CDR3 is CASSRDGGAVGYTF. DNA of the CDR3: TGTGCCAGCAGCCGTGACGGCGGGGCAGTAGGCTACACCTTC. Full variable domain (remainder filled in from reference TRBV7-3 and TRBJ1-2): GAGVSQTPSNKVTEKGKYVELRCDPISGHTALYWYRQSLGQGPEFLIYFQGTGAADDSGLPNDRFFAVRPEGSVSTLKIQRTERGDSAVYLCASSRDGGAVGYTFGSGTRLTVV.

The count of this clone is one. J is TRBJ1-4 and V is TRBV7-9, with 7 bases identical to TRBD1. Germline V gives CDR1 SEHNR, CDR2 FQNEAQ (reference sequence). The CDR3 runs 14 residues. J lost 4 bases, V lost 3 bases, and 2 bases had no gene match. CDR3 nucleotides: TGTGCCAGCAGCTTGGGACAGATTAATGAAAAACTGTTTTTT. This sequence encodes CASSLGQINEKLFF. The full variable domain, in which reference TRBV7-9 and TRBJ1-4 provide the parts outside the CDR3, is DTGVSQNPRHKITKRGQNVTFRCDPISEHNRLYWYRQTLGQGPEFLTYFQNEAQLEKSRLLSDRFSAERPKGSFSTLEIQRTEQGDSAMYLCASSLGQINEKLFFGSGTQLSVL.

The chain carries TRBV7-2 and TRBJ2-7; 12 nucleotides align to TRBD2. The germline V gene encodes CDR1 SGHTA and CDR2 FQGNSA. This CDR3 is built from 15 residues. V trimming: 4 bases; J trimming: 5 bases; junction bases outside the gene matches: 6. CDR3 in DNA: TGTGCCAGCAGCTATGGTCTAGCGGGAGGGGACGAGCAGTACTTC. Its protein product is CASSYGLAGGDEQYF.

This clone has a single count. The chain recombines TRBV5-4 with TRBJ2-7; 9 bases align to TRBD2. V shed 0 bases, J shed 0 bases, and the junction held 4 bases outside the gene matches. The CDR3 totals 16 residues. Per the germline V gene, CDR1 is SGHNT and CDR2 is YYREEE (reference sequence). CDR3: CASSLGLSGSSYEQYF. The CDR3 DNA sequence: TGTGCCAGCAGCTTGGGACTTAGCGGGAGCTCCTACGAGCAGTACTTC.

CDR3 in amino acids: CASSQDLASWYEQYF. CDR3 coding DNA: TGCGCCAGCAGCCAAGATTTGGCTAGCTGGTACGAGCAGTACTTC. This chain joins TRBV4-3 and TRBJ2-7; the D gene is possibly TRBD2 (5 bases). The germline V and J ends were trimmed by 0 bases and 4 bases, with 13 bases remaining between them. In germline, CDR1 is LGHNA, CDR2 YSLEER. The CDR3 consists of 15 residues.

V is TRBV5-6 and J is TRBJ2-3, with 10 bases identical to TRBD2. V shed 2 bases, J shed 2 bases, and the junction held 8 bases outside the gene matches. There are 17 residues in the CDR3. CDR1 and CDR2 (germline): SGHDT, YYEEEE. The CDR3 nucleotides are TGTGCCAGCAGCTTTAGGCTAGCGGGAGTCAACACAGATACGCAGTATTTT. This gives the protein CASSFRLAGVNTDTQYF.

DNA for the CDR3: TGCAGCGCCAAAAACGGGGGGTTTAGCACTGAAGCTTTCTTT. It codes for CSAKNGGFSTEAFF. This rearrangement joins TRBV29-1 to TRBJ1-1, with D perhaps matching TRBD1 (5 bases). The CDR3 length is 14 residues. Germline values: CDR1 SQVTM, CDR2 ANQGSEA. V dropped 7 bases and J dropped 4 bases, with 19 bases sitting between them.

The chain carries TRBV7-8 and TRBJ2-3; 8 nucleotides match TRBD1. This CDR3 comprises 15 residues. V dropped 5 bases and J dropped 1; count of bases not matched to a gene: 5. Germline CDR1 reads SGHVS; CDR2 reads FQNEAQ. The CDR3 sequence is CASSPQGARTDTQYF. CDR3 nucleotide sequence: TGTGCCAGCAGCCCCCAGGGGGCACGCACAGATACGCAGTATTTT.

The chain recombines TRBV10-2 with TRBJ2-3, with D hard to call. CDR1 is WSHSY and CDR2 is SAAADI in the germline V gene. The ends were cut back, 2 bases at V and 5 bases at J, with 14 bases in the middle. The CDR3 consists of 15 residues. Here the CDR3 reads CASSETPSDVDTQYF. The CDR3 DNA is TGCGCCAGCAGTGAGACCCCCTCAGATGTAGATACGCAGTATTTT.

The CDR3 region is CASSTGNQPQHF. CDR3 DNA sequence: TGTGCCAGCAGCACCGGGAATCAGCCCCAGCATTTT. The chain employs TRBV27 and TRBJ1-5; no definite D call. This CDR3 contains 12 residues. Germline lookup yields CDR1 MNHEY and CDR2 SMNVEV (reference sequence). Trimming removed 6 bases at V and 4 bases at J, with 7 bases between.

This chain uses TRBV9 with TRBJ2-1, with TRBD2 matching 10 bases. V gave up 6 bases and J gave up 9 bases; unmatched junction bases: 15. The CDR3 totals 16 residues. Germline lookup yields CDR1 SGDLS and CDR2 YYNGEE. The CDR3 DNA reads TGTGCCAGCACCCCGGCGGGGCTAGCGGGAGCCACTGAGCAGTTCTTC. This codes for CASTPAGLAGATEQFF.

This chain uses TRBV9 with TRBJ2-7, with 8 bases identical to TRBD2. The CDR3 extends over 16 amino acids. Germline V CDR1 and CDR2: SGDLS, YYNGEE. Germline trimming cut 4 bases from V and 3 bases from J; bases unmatched to any gene: 12. This CDR3 is CASSPPLAGRFYEQYF. In DNA, the CDR3 is TGTGCCAGCAGCCCCCCTTTAGCGGGACGTTTCTACGAGCAGTACTTC.

The chain carries TRBV5-6 and TRBJ2-3; TRBD1 is a possible D gene (6 bases). V shed 0 bases and J shed 1 base, with 12 bases lying between them. The CDR3 totals 16 residues. Germline V gene lookup returns CDR1 SGHDT and CDR2 YYEEEE. CDR3 nucleotides: TGTGCCAGCAGCTTGGGAGGGGGACCTCGCACAGATACGCAGTATTTT. This sequence encodes CASSLGGGPRTDTQYF.

This chain links TRBV14 with TRBJ2-1; 12 positions agree with TRBD2. Germline values: CDR1 SGHDN, CDR2 FVKESK. V dropped 4 bases and J dropped 0; count of bases not matched to a gene: 13. CDR3 length: 20 residues. CDR3 nucleotides: TGTGCCAGCAGCCCCCTCCCACTAGCGGGAGGCCCAAGCTCCTACAATGAGCAGTTCTTC. Amino acid sequence: CASSPLPLAGGPSSYNEQFF.

The chain uses TRBV7-8 and TRBJ2-1, with no clear D. Per the germline V gene, CDR1 is SGHVS and CDR2 is FQNEAQ. V was pared by 2 bases and J by 6 bases, with 11 bases between. CDR3 length: 14 residues. Written as DNA, the CDR3 is TGTGCCAGCAGCTTAAAAGCCTTGCTCAATGAGCAGTTCTTC. Amino acid sequence: CASSLKALLNEQFF.

The V gene is TRBV27, the J gene TRBJ1-2; D is perhaps TRBD1 (5 bases). Germline assignment: CDR1 MNHEY and CDR2 SMNVEV (reference sequence). The CDR3 is made up of 15 amino acids. Between the trimmed V and J ends, which lost 5 bases and 1 base, there was a span of 14 bases. CDR3 DNA: TGTGCCAGCAGTCCGCGGACACTGCGTAACTATGGCTACACCTTC. Amino acids: CASSPRTLRNYGYTF.

This sequence joins TRBV30 and TRBJ2-7, with D unresolved. There are 12 residues in the CDR3. Germline CDR1 reads GTSNPN; CDR2 reads SVGIG (reference sequence). The V end was cut by 3 bases, the J end by 2 bases, with 8 bases between. The CDR3: CAWRGEAYEQYF. The CDR3 bases are TGTGCCTGGAGGGGCGAAGCCTACGAGCAGTACTTC.

The V and J genes are TRBV7-2 and TRBJ1-1; 8 bases map to TRBD1. The CDR3 sequence is 13 residues long. V shed 3 bases and J 10 bases; nucleotides not matched to a gene: 7. Germline CDR1 reads SGHTA; CDR2 reads FQGNSA. Here the CDR3 reads CASSFQQGAAAFF. CDR3 nucleotide sequence: TGTGCCAGCAGCTTTCAGCAGGGGGCAGCAGCTTTCTTT.